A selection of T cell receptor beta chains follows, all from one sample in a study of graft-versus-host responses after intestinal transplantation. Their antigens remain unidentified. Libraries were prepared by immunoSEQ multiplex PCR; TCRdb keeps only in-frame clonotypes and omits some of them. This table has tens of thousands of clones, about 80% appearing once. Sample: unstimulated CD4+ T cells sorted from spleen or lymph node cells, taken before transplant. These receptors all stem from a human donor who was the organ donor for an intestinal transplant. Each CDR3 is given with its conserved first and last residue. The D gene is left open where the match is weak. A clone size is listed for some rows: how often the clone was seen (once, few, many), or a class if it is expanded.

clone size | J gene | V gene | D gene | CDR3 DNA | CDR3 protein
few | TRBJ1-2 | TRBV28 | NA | TGTGCCAGCAGTTTAGGGCTGGGAAGCGGCTATGGCTACACCTTC | CASSLGLGSGYGYTF
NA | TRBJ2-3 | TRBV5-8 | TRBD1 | TGTGCCAGCAGCTCTCGATTTGTCAGGGGGTTTCGCACAGATACGCAGTATTTT | CASSSRFVRGFRTDTQYF
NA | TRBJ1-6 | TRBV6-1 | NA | TGTGCCAGCACCCTAGACTCCTATAATTCACCCCTCCACTTT | CASTLDSYNSPLHF
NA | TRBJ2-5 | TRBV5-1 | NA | TGCGCCAGCAGCTTGGCCGTAGGGGGCGGGGAAGAGACCCAGTACTTC | CASSLAVGGGEETQYF
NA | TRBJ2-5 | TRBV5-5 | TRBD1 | TGTGCCAGCAGCTTCGGACAGGGCGGTTCCCAGTACTTC | CASSFGQGGSQYF
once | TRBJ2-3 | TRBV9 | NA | TGTGCCAGCAGCGTAGAACTCTACACAGATACGCAGTATTTT | CASSVELYTDTQYF
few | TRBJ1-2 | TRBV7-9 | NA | TGTGCCAGCAGCTTGAGGCCGGAGGCAGAAAACTATGGCTACACCTTC | CASSLRPEAENYGYTF
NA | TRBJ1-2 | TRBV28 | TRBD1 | TGTGCCAGCAGTTTACAACCGGGACAGGGGAACTATGGCTACACCTTC | CASSLQPGQGNYGYTF
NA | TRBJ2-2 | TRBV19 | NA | TGTGCCACGGACTCCTCTAAGAACACCGGGGAGCTGTTTTTT | CATDSSKNTGELFF
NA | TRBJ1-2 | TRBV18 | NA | TGTGCCAGCTCACCGGACATTAACTATGGCTACACCTTC | CASSPDINYGYTF
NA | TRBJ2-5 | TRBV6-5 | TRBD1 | TGTGCCAGCAGTTATGACAGGGGGCCGGAGACCCAGTACTTC | CASSYDRGPETQYF
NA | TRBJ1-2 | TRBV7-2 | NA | TGTGCCAGCAGCGACGGGGAGCTAGTCTATGGCTACACCTTC | CASSDGELVYGYTF
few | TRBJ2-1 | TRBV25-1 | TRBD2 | TGTGCCAGCAGTGAAACCGGACTAGCGGGGGCCCTCAATGAGCAGTTCTTC | CASSETGLAGALNEQFF
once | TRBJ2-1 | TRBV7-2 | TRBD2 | TGTGCCAACAGCTTAGAAGCGGGGAATATTTTCAATGAGCAGTTCTTC | CANSLEAGNIFNEQFF
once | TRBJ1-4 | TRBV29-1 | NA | TGCAGCGTCCGTTTTGGGCCAAGGGGTGGATACGAAAAACTGTTTTTT | CSVRFGPRGGYEKLFF
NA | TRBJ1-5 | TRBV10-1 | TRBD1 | TGCGCCAGCAGTGACCGGGACAGGGGGCGAGGAGGGAATCAGCCCCAGCATTTT | CASSDRDRGRGGNQPQHF
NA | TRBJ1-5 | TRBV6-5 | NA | TGTGCCAGCAGTATTCGGGGGGGTAATCAGCCCCAGCATTTT | CASSIRGGNQPQHF
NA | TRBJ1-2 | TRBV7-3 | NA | TGTGCCAGCAGCTCCCGACCTAGGACAGCGAACTATGGCTACACCTTC | CASSSRPRTANYGYTF
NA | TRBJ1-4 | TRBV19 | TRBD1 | TGTGCCAGTAACAGACAGGGTGTCGGCGAAAAACTGTTTTTT | CASNRQGVGEKLFF
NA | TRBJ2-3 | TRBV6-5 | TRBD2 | TGTGCCAGCAGTTGGGGAACTAGCGGGGGCACAGATACGCAGTATTTT | CASSWGTSGGTDTQYF
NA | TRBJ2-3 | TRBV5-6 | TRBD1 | TGTGCCAGCAGCTTGGAGGGGGCCGGAGATACGCAGTATTTT | CASSLEGAGDTQYF
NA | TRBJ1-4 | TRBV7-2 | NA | TGTGCCAGCAGCTTCAACAGGGAGAATTCGGAAAAACTGTTTTTT | CASSFNRENSEKLFF
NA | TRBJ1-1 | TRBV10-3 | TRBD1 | TGTGCCATCAAATTTCAGGCAGGGGGTGATACTGAAGCTTTCTTT | CAIKFQAGGDTEAFF
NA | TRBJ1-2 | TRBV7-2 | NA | TGTGCCAGCAGCGTCGGGGGAAACTATGGCTACACCTTC | CASSVGGNYGYTF
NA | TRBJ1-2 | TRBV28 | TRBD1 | TGTGCCAGCAGTGACAGGGCGGGGTATGGCTACACCTTC | CASSDRAGYGYTF
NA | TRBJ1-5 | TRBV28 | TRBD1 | TGTGCCAGCAGTTCGATCGACAGGGGTAGAGGTCAGCCCCAGCATTTT | CASSSIDRGRGQPQHF
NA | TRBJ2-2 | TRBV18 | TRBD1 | TGTGCCAGCTCACGACCTGGGACAGGGGGCACCGGGGAGCTGTTTTTT | CASSRPGTGGTGELFF
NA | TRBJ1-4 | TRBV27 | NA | TGTGCCAGCAGAGTGAGGCAGGGGAGAACCGGAGGACAACTGTTTTTT | CASRVRQGRTGGQLFF
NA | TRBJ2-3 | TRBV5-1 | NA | TGCGCCAGCAGCTTGGCCAGGGGCACAGATACGCAGTATTTT | CASSLARGTDTQYF
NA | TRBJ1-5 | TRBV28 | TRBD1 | TGTGCCAGCTGCCTCCCGGGACAGGGCAATCAGCCCCAGCATTTT | CASCLPGQGNQPQHF
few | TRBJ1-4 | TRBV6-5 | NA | TGTGCCAGCAGTTCCCCCCGTGGGGGAGGTGGTGAAAAACTGTTTTTT | CASSSPRGGGGEKLFF
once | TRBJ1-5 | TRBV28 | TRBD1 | TGTGCCAGCAGGCCTCCAGGGGGCAATGGCAATCAGCCCCAGCATTTT | CASRPPGGNGNQPQHF
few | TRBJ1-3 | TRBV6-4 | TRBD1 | TGTGCCAACCCAACAGGGGTCTCCTCTGGAAACACCATATATTTT | CANPTGVSSGNTIYF
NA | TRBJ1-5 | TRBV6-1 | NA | TGTGCCAGCAGTGAAACAAGGGTACAGGGAAGTCAGCCCCAGCATTTT | CASSETRVQGSQPQHF
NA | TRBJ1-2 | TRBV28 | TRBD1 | TGTGCCAGCAGTCCCCCGGGGCAGGGGGGAAACTATGGCTACACCTTC | CASSPPGQGGNYGYTF
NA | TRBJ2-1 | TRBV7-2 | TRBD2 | TGTGCCAGCAGCTTCGGAACCGTACTAGCGGGGGGGCGTAATGAGCAGTTCTTC | CASSFGTVLAGGRNEQFF
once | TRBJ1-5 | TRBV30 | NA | TGTGCCTGGTCTGCGGGGGTAACTCAGCCCCAGCATTTT | CAWSAGVTQPQHF
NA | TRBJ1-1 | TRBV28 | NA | TGTGCCAGCAGTTTGCTCGGGGGGGGAACTGAAGCTTTCTTT | CASSLLGGGTEAFF
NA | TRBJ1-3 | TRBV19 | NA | TGTGCCAGTAGTATGTCGGTACTTTACTCTGGAAACACCATATATTTT | CASSMSVLYSGNTIYF
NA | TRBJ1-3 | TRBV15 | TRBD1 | TGTGCCACCAGGACGGACAGGGCTACGGGAAACACCATATATTTT | CATRTDRATGNTIYF
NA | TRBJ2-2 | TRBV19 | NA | TGTGCCAGTAGTACACCCCTCTACGGGGAGCTGTTTTTT | CASSTPLYGELFF
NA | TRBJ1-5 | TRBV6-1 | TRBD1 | TGTGCCAGCACGACCGGGACAGGCAATCAGCCCCAGCATTTT | CASTTGTGNQPQHF
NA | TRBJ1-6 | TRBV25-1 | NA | TGTGCCAGCAGTTCTTTTTCTGGCCAGGGCAATTCACCCCTCCACTTT | CASSSFSGQGNSPLHF
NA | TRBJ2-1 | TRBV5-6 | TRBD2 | TGTGCCAGCAGCTCCCTGGGGGGGGCCTACAATGAGCAGTTCTTC | CASSSLGGAYNEQFF
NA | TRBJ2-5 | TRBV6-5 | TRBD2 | TGTGCCTGCCGGCGGGGGGGCCAAGAGACCCAGTACTTC | CACRRGGQETQYF
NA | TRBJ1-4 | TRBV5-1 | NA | TGCGCCAGCAGCTCCACAGGTGCAACTAATGAAAAACTGTTTTTT | CASSSTGATNEKLFF
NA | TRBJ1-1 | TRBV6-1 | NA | TGTGCCAGCAGAGAGACAGGTGCTTCGACTTTCTTT | CASRETGASTFF
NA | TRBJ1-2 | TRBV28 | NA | TGTGCCAGCAGTTGGACAGCCTATGGCTACACCTTC | CASSWTAYGYTF
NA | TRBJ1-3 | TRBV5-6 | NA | TGTGCCAGCAGCTTTTCCAGTGGAAACACCATATATTTT | CASSFSSGNTIYF
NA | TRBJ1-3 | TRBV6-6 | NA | TGTGCCAGCAGTTACACTTCTAACGGGGGAAACACCATATATTTT | CASSYTSNGGNTIYF
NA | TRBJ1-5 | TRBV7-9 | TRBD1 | TGTGCCAGCAGCTCGGACAGGGGGTATGATCAGCCCCAGCATTTT | CASSSDRGYDQPQHF
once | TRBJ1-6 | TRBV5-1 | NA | TGCGCCAGCAGCTTGGGACAGGTATATAATTCACCCCTCCACTTT | CASSLGQVYNSPLHF
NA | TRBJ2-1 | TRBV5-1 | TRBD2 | TGCGCCAGCAGCTTGGTCGCTAGTGGGGGGGGGAATTATGAGCAGTTCTTC | CASSLVASGGGNYEQFF
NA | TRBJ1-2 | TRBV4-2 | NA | TGTGCCAGCAGCCAAGATCTGGGCAGGTGGAGCGGCTATGGCTACACCTTC | CASSQDLGRWSGYGYTF
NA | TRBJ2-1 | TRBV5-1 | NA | TGCGCCAGCAGCTTGGGCGGAGATAATGAGCAGTTCTTC | CASSLGGDNEQFF